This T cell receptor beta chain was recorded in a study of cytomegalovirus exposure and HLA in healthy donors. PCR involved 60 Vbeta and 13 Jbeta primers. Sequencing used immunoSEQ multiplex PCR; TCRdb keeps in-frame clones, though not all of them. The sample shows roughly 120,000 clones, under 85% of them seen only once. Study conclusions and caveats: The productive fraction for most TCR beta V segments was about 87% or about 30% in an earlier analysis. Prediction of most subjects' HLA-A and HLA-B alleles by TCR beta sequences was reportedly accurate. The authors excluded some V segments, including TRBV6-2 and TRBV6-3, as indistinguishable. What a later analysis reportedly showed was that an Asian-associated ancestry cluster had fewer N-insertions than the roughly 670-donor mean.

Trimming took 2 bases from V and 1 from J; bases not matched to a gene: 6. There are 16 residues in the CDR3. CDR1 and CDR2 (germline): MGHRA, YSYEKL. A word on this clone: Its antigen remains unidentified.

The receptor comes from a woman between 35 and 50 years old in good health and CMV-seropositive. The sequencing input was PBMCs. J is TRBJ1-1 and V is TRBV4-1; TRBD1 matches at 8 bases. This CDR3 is CASSQPGQAKNTEAFF. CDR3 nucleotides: TGCGCCAGCAGCCAACCGGGACAGGCCAAGAACACTGAAGCTTTCTTT.